This T cell receptor beta chain appears in the sequencing data of a study of T cells after yellow fever vaccination (dated by TCRdb to the late 2010s). Describing the broader study: The SMART-Seq v4 Ultra Low Input RNA kit was used to prepare libraries from fractions with low cell numbers. Blood samples were taken at several timepoints before and after primary and secondary immunization, and bulk PBMC replicates and cell subsets were isolated. Two healthy male donors made up the cohort, one aged 18 to 30 years and the other aged 30 to 40 years. To follow T-cell clones before and after both primary and booster YFV17D yellow fever vaccination, bulk TCR alpha and beta repertoires underwent longitudinal sequencing. The study at large found these results: A small share of clonotypes was detected in both CD4 and CD8 compartments, with the overlap likely arising from convergent recombination. FACS-sorted repertoires could contain abundant contaminating clonotypes from the bulk population, so computational filtering was required. After the booster, most of the clones that had expanded following primary vaccination were detected again (roughly 97% of CD4 and around 90% of CD8), which suggests that memory was broadly maintained. Only a couple of donors were included in the study, so the extent to which the findings can be generalized is limited. The secondary T-cell response was found to be weaker but faster than the primary response, with a peak reached on day 5 rather than on day 15.

The sample's treatment or condition label, in plain terms: live attenuated yellow fever vaccine strain. At each blood-draw timepoint, two biological replicates of bulk PBMCs were obtained. PBMCs were isolated from peripheral blood using a standard Ficoll-Paque protocol. RNA was extracted with TriZol from bulk PBMCs, CD4 and CD8 fractions, and dextramer-positive and dextramer-negative fractions. TCR cDNA was synthesized by 5'RACE template switching, through which a universal primer site and unique molecular identifiers were introduced. Priming for cDNA synthesis came from both the TCR alpha and TCR beta constant segments. Library amplification involved two PCR steps, and the second step added sample barcodes and sequencing adapters. Sequencing of libraries was done on Illumina HiSeq 2500 (2x100 bp) or NovaSeq (2x150 bp). Concerning the study's data processing: MIGEC was used to demultiplex reads and collapse the reads into UMI consensus sequences, and MiXCR was used for V(D)J alignment. Vaccine-responding clonotypes were defined with edgeR using replicate PBMC samples, requiring FDR below 0.01 and a log2 fold change above 5 up to day 15. Each bulk clonotype received a CD4 or CD8 identity based on whether the sequenced CD4 or CD8 repertoire contained that clonotype at higher abundance. TCRdb passed the public sequencing reads through fastp at Q25 and MiXCR, retaining productive beta sequences. Identical CDR3 proteins give one entry, which carries the most common genes and DNA. These V and J calls rely on TCRdb rather than the paper's analysis. A total of about 350,000 distinct CDR3 sequences appear in this sample, about 7.8% of them only once. Jointly, the top ten make up under 20% of the sample.

Worth noting for this clonotype: Its antigen is unknown. Nothing much larger sits one base from this clone, and base qualities are not available.

Including the terminal cysteine and phenylalanine, the CDR3 comprises 16 residues. Only the CDR3 part of the read is kept: 48 bases, read in frame from the first base. V ends up 0 bases short and J 1 base short, with an unmatched junction base count of 5. CDR1 and CDR2 are drawn from the germline V gene (reference sequence): DFQATT, SNEGSKA. The rearranged segments are TRBV20-1 and TRBJ2-5; 10 bases in the junction line up with TRBD2. The sequence was collected from a man aged 18 to 30 who received the YFV17D yellow fever vaccine. The sequencing here drew on PBMCs, taken roughly 46 days after the first yellow fever vaccination. The CDR3 amino acid sequence is: CSARDPRTSGQETQYF. The DNA reads TGCAGTGCTAGAGACCCGAGGACTAGCGGCCAAGAGACCCAGTACTTC.